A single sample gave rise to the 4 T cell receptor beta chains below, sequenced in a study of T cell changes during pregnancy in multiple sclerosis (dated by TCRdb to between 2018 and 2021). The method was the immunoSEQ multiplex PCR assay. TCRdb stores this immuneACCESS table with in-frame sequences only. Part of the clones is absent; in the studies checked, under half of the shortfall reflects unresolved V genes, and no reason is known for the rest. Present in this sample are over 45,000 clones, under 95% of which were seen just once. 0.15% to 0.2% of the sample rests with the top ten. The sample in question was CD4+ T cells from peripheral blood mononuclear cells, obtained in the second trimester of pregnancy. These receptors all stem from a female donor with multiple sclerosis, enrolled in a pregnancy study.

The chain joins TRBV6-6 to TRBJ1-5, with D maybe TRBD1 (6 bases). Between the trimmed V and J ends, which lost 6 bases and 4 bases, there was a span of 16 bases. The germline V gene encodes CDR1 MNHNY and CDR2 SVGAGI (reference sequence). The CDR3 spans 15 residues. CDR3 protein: CASRPSGTSNQPQHF. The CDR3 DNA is TGTGCCAGCAGGCCCTCCGGGACATCTAATCAGCCCCAGCATTTT.

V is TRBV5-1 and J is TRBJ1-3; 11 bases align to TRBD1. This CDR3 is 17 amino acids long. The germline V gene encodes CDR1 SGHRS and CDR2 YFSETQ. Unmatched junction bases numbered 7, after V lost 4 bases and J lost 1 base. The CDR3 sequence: CASSLYGTGGSGNTIYF. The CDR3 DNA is TGCGCCAGCAGCCTATACGGGACAGGGGGTTCTGGAAACACCATATATTTT.

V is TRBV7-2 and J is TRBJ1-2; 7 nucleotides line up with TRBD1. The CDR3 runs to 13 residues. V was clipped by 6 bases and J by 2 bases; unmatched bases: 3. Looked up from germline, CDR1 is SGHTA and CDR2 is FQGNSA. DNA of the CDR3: TGTGCCAGCAGTCCGGGACAGAACTATGGCTACACCTTC. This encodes CASSPGQNYGYTF.

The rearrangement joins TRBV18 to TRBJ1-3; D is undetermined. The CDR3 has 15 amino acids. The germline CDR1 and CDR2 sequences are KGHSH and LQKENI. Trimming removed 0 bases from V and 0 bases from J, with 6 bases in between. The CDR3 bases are TGTGCCAGCTCACCACCGGCCTCCTCTGGAAACACCATATATTTT. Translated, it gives CASSPPASSGNTIYF.